The present entry profiles one TCR beta chain with its context. These data belong to a study of CD8 T cells in Susac syndrome. Trimming removed 5 bases from V and 7 bases from J, with 18 bases in between. The CDR3 spans 15 residues. CDR1 MDHEN and CDR2 SYDVKM come from the germline V gene. RNA totalling roughly 0.45 to 1 ug underwent reverse transcription with random hexamers. Each CDR3 protein gets one entry after TCRdb re-called the immunoSEQ multiplex PCR reads with MiXCR. The sample includes approximately 230,000 distinct CDR3 sequences, 93% seen only once; the top ten take 0.065% to 0.075%. The chain links TRBV28 to TRBJ1-5; tentatively, D is TRBD1 (5 bases). This clonotype was sampled from a human donor with multiple sclerosis. The specimen was CD4+ T cells from PBMCs. The CDR3 region is CASSPRRGSVQPQHF. In DNA, the CDR3 is TGTGCCAGCAGTCCCCGCCGGGGGAGCGTGCAGCCCCAGCATTTT. The complete variable domain, with remaining parts taken from reference TRBV28 and TRBJ1-5, reads DVKVTQSSRYLVKRTGEKVFLECVQDMDHENMFWYRQDPGLGLRLIYFSYDVKMKEKGDIPEGYSVSREKKERFSLILESASTNQTSMYLCASSPRRGSVQPQHFGDGTRLSIL.